A selection of T cell receptor beta chains follows, all from one sample in a study of cytomegalovirus exposure and HLA in healthy donors. Assay: immunoSEQ multiplex PCR; the TCRdb copy retains only in-frame clones and omits some. The data hold nearly 200,000 clones, with about four fifths observed a single time. Sequencing was carried out using PBMCs. These receptors came from a male donor in good health and CMV-seropositive. The CDR3 runs from the conserved cysteine through the conserved F or W. Fields, in order: CDR3 protein, CDR3 DNA, D gene, J gene, CDR3 length, V gene, clone size. The D gene is left open where the match is weak. A row's size may be missing; if present it is once, few, many or a size class.

cdr3_aa: CASSVEQNTEAFF; cdr3_nt: TGTGCCAGCAGCGTAGAACAGAACACTGAAGCTTTCTTT; d_call: NA; j_call: TRBJ1-1; cdr3_length: 13; v_call: TRBV9; clone_size: NA
cdr3_aa: CASSVAGGGPAPYNEQFF; cdr3_nt: TGTGCCAGCAGCGTAGCCGGCGGGGGCCCTGCCCCCTACAATGAGCAGTTCTTC; d_call: NA; j_call: TRBJ2-1; cdr3_length: 18; v_call: TRBV9; clone_size: NA
cdr3_aa: CASSLAPRGLNTEAFF; cdr3_nt: TGTGCCAGCAGCTTGGCCCCCAGGGGTCTGAACACTGAAGCTTTCTTT; d_call: NA; j_call: TRBJ1-1; cdr3_length: 16; v_call: TRBV5-6; clone_size: NA
cdr3_aa: CASRNSGGGLDEQFF; cdr3_nt: TGTGCCAGTAGAAATAGCGGGGGCGGGTTGGATGAGCAGTTCTTC; d_call: TRBD2; j_call: TRBJ2-1; cdr3_length: 15; v_call: TRBV19; clone_size: NA
cdr3_aa: CSVSRGQITEETQYF; cdr3_nt: TGCAGCGTGTCCAGGGGGCAAATAACTGAAGAGACCCAGTACTTC; d_call: TRBD1; j_call: TRBJ2-5; cdr3_length: 15; v_call: TRBV29-1; clone_size: few
cdr3_aa: CASSFEQDTQYF; cdr3_nt: TGCGCCAGCAGCTTCGAACAAGATACGCAGTATTTT; d_call: NA; j_call: TRBJ2-3; cdr3_length: 12; v_call: TRBV5-1; clone_size: NA
cdr3_aa: CASSQSGGQMKAFF; cdr3_nt: TGTGCCAGCAGCCAAAGTGGAGGACAGATGAAGGCTTTCTTT; d_call: NA; j_call: TRBJ1-1; cdr3_length: 14; v_call: TRBV14; clone_size: NA
cdr3_aa: CASSPRQNYEQYF; cdr3_nt: TGTGCCAGCAGCCCCCGACAGAACTACGAGCAGTACTTC; d_call: NA; j_call: TRBJ2-7; cdr3_length: 13; v_call: TRBV7-9; clone_size: NA
cdr3_aa: CASSLNLRVGGRPTDTQYF; cdr3_nt: TGCGCCAGCAGCTTGAACCTCCGGGTCGGGGGGCGGCCCACAGATACGCAGTATTTT; d_call: NA; j_call: TRBJ2-3; cdr3_length: 19; v_call: TRBV5-1; clone_size: NA
cdr3_aa: CASSLDSPLVTGELFF; cdr3_nt: TGTGCCAGCAGCTTAGACTCCCCGTTGGTCACCGGGGAGCTGTTTTTT; d_call: NA; j_call: TRBJ2-2; cdr3_length: 16; v_call: TRBV7-2; clone_size: NA
cdr3_aa: CASGGDASAPGETQYF; cdr3_nt: TGTGCTAGCGGTGGGGACGCTAGCGCCCCTGGGGAGACCCAGTACTTC; d_call: NA; j_call: TRBJ2-5; cdr3_length: 16; v_call: TRBV12-5; clone_size: NA
cdr3_aa: CASSLGGSGGNTIYF; cdr3_nt: TGTGCCAGCAGCTTGGGAGGTTCAGGGGGGAACACCATATATTTT; d_call: TRBD1; j_call: TRBJ1-3; cdr3_length: 15; v_call: TRBV5-4; clone_size: NA
cdr3_aa: CAITGQRGTEAFF; cdr3_nt: TGTGCCATCACAGGGCAACGAGGCACTGAAGCTTTCTTT; d_call: NA; j_call: TRBJ1-1; cdr3_length: 13; v_call: TRBV6-1; clone_size: NA
cdr3_aa: CASSLSGSNTGELFF; cdr3_nt: TGTGCCAGCAGCTTGTCGGGGTCGAACACCGGGGAGCTGTTTTTT; d_call: NA; j_call: TRBJ2-2; cdr3_length: 15; v_call: TRBV5-4; clone_size: NA
cdr3_aa: CASSRTSDLISEQFF; cdr3_nt: TGTGCCAGCAGCCGGACTAGCGACCTTATTAGTGAGCAGTTCTTC; d_call: TRBD2; j_call: TRBJ2-1; cdr3_length: 15; v_call: TRBV5-4; clone_size: NA
cdr3_aa: CSSSFLAGVREQYF; cdr3_nt: TGTTCCAGCAGCTTCTTAGCGGGGGTTCGCGAGCAGTACTTC; d_call: TRBD2; j_call: TRBJ2-7; cdr3_length: 14; v_call: TRBV7-9; clone_size: NA
cdr3_aa: CASSSLDRDTEAFF; cdr3_nt: TGTGCCAGCAGTTCATTAGACAGGGATACTGAAGCTTTCTTT; d_call: TRBD1; j_call: TRBJ1-1; cdr3_length: 14; v_call: TRBV28; clone_size: few
cdr3_aa: CASSVGGLDTQYF; cdr3_nt: TGTGCCAGCAGCGTAGGGGGCCTAGATACGCAGTATTTT; d_call: NA; j_call: TRBJ2-3; cdr3_length: 13; v_call: TRBV9; clone_size: NA
cdr3_aa: CASGGNSYEQYF; cdr3_nt: TGTGCCAGCGGAGGGAACTCCTACGAGCAGTACTTC; d_call: NA; j_call: TRBJ2-7; cdr3_length: 12; v_call: TRBV7-9; clone_size: NA
cdr3_aa: CASSPRLGEKLFF; cdr3_nt: TGTGCCAGCAGCCCCAGACTCGGTGAAAAACTGTTTTTT; d_call: NA; j_call: TRBJ1-4; cdr3_length: 13; v_call: TRBV7-2; clone_size: once
cdr3_aa: CSSSARGEGINYGYTF; cdr3_nt: TGTTCCAGCAGCGCCCGAGGGGAGGGGATTAACTATGGCTACACCTTC; d_call: NA; j_call: TRBJ1-2; cdr3_length: 16; v_call: TRBV7-9; clone_size: NA
cdr3_aa: CASSFPDPGLVTETQYF; cdr3_nt: TGTGCCAGCAGTTTCCCAGACCCGGGACTAGTAACAGAGACCCAGTACTTC; d_call: TRBD2; j_call: TRBJ2-5; cdr3_length: 17; v_call: TRBV28; clone_size: NA